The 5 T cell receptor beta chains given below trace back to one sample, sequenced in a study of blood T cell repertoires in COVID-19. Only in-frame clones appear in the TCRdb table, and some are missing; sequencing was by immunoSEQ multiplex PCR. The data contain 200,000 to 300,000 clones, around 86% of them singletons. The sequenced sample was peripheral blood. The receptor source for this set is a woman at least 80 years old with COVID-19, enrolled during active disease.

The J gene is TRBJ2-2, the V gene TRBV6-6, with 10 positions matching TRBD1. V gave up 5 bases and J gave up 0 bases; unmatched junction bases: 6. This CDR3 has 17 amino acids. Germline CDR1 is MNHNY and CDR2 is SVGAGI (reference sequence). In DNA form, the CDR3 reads TGTGCCAGCAGTCCTCGACAGGGGGCCACGAACACCGGGGAGCTGTTTTTT. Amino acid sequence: CASSPRQGATNTGELFF.

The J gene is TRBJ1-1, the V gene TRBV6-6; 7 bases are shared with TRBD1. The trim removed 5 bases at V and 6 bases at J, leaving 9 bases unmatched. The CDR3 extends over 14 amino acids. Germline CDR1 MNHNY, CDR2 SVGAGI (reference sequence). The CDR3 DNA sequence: TGTGCCAGCAGTATCGGACAGGTTAAGTCTGAAGCTTTCTTT. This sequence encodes CASSIGQVKSEAFF.

The CDR3, as DNA: TGTGCCAGCAGCTTAAGTTTAGGGGGTGCGCTATTACCCCTCCACTTT. This encodes CASSLSLGGALLPLHF. The chain has TRBV5-5 and TRBJ1-6; TRBD1 is a possible D gene (6 bases). Germline CDR1 SGHKS, CDR2 YYEKEE (reference sequence). The ends were cut back, 2 bases at V and 12 bases at J, with 21 bases in the middle. This CDR3 has 16 residues.

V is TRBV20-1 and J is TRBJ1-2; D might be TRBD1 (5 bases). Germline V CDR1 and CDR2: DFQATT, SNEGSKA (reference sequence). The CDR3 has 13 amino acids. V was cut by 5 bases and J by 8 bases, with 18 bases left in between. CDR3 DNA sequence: TGCAGTGCTCGTGGTATACAGGTTATCGGCTACACCTTC. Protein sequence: CSARGIQVIGYTF.

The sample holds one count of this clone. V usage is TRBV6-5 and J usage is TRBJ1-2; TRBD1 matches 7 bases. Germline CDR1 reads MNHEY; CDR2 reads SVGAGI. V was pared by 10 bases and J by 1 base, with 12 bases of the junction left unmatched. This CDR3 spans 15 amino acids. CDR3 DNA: TGTGCCACCTCCGACAGGGCCACTATTAACTATGGCTACACCTTC. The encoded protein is CATSDRATINYGYTF.